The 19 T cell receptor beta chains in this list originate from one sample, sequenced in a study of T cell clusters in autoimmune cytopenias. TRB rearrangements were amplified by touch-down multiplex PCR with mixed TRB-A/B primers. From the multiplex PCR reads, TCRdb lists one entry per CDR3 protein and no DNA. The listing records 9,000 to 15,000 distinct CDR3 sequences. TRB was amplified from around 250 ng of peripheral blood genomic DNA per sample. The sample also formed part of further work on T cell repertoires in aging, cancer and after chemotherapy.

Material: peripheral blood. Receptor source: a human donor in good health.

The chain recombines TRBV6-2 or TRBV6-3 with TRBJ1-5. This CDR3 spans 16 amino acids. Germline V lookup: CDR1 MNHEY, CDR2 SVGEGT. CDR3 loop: CASSYGLVGLNQPQHF.

The CDR3 sequence is CASSEGTGGAGDTQYF. The V and J genes are TRBV6-1 and TRBJ2-3; the D gene TCRdb calls, TRBD1, cannot be checked with no DNA. There are 16 residues in the CDR3. Germline V lookup: CDR1 MNHNS, CDR2 SASEGT.

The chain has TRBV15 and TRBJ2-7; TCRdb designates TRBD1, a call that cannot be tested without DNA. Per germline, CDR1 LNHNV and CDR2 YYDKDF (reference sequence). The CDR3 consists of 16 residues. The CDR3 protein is CATSSVEGTGVYEQYF.

CDR3 region: CAWSAGGPFAGANVLTF. The rearrangement joins TRBV30 to TRBJ2-6; there is no DNA to check the TCRdb D call of TRBD2. Germline V gives CDR1 GTSNPN, CDR2 SVGIG (reference sequence). The CDR3 has 17 amino acids. Together with reference TRBV30 and TRBJ2-6, the CDR3 gives the full variable domain: SQTIHQWPATLVQPVGSPLSLECTVEGTSNPNLYWYRQAAGRGLQLLFYSVGIGQISSEVPQNLSASRPQDRQFILSSKKLLLSDSGFYLCAWSAGGPFAGANVLTFGAGSRLTVL.

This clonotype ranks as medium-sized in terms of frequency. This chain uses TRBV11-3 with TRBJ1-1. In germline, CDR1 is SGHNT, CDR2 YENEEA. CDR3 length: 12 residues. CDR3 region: CASSFGMIEAFF.

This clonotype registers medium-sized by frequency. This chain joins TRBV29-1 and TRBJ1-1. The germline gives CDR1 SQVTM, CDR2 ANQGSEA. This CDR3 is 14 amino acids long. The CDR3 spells CSVAAARSDTEAFF.

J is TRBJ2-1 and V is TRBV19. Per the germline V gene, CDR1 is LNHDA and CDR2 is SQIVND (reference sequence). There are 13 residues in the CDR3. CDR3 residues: CASSIGRQYEQFF.

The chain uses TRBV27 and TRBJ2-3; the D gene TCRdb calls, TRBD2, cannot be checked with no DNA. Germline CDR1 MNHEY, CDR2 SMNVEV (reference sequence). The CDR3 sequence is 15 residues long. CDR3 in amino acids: CASSWTGTSGGTQYF.

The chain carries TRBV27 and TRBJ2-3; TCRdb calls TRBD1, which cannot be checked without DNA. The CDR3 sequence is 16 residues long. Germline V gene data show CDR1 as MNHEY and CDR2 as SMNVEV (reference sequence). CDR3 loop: CASRSLWADLGDTQYF.

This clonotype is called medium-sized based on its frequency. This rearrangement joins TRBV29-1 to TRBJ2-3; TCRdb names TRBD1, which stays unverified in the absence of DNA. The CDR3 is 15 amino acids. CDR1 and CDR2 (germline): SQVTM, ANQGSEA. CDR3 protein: CSVETIGGSTDTQYF.

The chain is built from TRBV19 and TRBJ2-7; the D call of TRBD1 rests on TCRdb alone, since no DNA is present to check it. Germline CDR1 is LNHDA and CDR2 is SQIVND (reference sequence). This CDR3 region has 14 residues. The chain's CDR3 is CATHPGTGWTEQYF. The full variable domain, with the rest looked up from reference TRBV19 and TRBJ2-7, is DGGITQSPKYLFRKEGQNVTLSCEQNLNHDAMYWYRQDPGQGLRLIYYSQIVNDFQKGDIAEGYSVSREKKESFPLTVTSAQKNPTAFYLCATHPGTGWTEQYFGPGTRLTVT.

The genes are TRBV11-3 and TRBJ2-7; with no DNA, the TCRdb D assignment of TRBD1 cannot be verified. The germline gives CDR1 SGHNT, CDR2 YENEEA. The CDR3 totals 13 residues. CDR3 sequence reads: CASTPTGSYEQYF.

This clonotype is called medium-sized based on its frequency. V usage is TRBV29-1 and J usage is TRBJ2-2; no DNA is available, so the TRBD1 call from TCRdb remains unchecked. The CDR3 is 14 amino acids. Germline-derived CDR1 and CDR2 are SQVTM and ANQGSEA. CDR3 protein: CSVEVGQGTGELFF.

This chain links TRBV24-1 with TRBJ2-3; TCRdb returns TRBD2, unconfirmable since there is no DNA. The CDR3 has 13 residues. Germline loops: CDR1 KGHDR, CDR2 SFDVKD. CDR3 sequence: CATSVGSGDTQYF.

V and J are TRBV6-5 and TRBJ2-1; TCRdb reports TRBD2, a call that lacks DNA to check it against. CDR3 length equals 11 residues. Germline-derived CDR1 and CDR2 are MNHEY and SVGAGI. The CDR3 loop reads CASREENEQFF.

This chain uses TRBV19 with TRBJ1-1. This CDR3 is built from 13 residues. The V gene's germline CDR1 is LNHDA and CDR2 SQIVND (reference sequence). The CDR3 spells CASISLRNTEAFF.

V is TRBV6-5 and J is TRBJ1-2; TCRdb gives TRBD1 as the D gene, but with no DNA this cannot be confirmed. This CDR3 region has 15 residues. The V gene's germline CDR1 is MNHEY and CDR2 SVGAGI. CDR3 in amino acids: CASSYTEGPGYGYTF.

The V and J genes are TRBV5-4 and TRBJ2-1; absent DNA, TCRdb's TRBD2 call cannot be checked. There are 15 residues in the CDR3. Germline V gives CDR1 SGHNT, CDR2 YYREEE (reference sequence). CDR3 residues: CASSAGLAGGGEQFF.

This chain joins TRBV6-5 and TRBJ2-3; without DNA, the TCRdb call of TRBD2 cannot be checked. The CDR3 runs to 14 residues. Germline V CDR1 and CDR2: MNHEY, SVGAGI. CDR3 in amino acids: CASSSGTSGDTQYF.